A selection of T cell receptor beta chains follows, all from one sample in a study of blood T cell repertoires in COVID-19. Clones were sequenced by immunoSEQ multiplex PCR, and TCRdb holds only the in-frame ones, with some missing. The profile shows about 180,000 clones, roughly 90% of them singletons. Sequenced input: peripheral blood. These receptors were collected from a woman in her forties or fifties with acute or convalescent COVID-19. Both conserved end residues are part of each CDR3. D genes are given only for firm matches. For some rows the clone size is stated as once, few or many, or as a class when expanded; others skip it.

d_call clone_size j_call v_call cdr3_nt cdr3_aa
TRBD2 - TRBJ2-3 TRBV5-1 TGCGCCAGCAGCCTCACTAGCGGTTTTAGCACAGATACGCAGTATTTT CASSLTSGFSTDTQYF
TRBD1 - TRBJ1-1 TRBV6-2/TRBV6-3 TGTGCCAGCAGTTACTCCCCGGGGACAGGGAGGGTGGGCACTGAAGCTTTCTTT CASSYSPGTGRVGTEAFF
- - TRBJ1-1 TRBV1 TGCACCAGCAGCCGGCCTCAGGGGGCCCCGACCACTGAAGCTTTCTTT CTSSRPQGAPTTEAFF
TRBD1 - TRBJ1-2 TRBV7-9 TGTGCCAGCAGCTTAGACTTCCGACAGGGAGGAGGCTACACCTTC CASSLDFRQGGGYTF
- - TRBJ2-2 TRBV12-5 TGTGCTAGTGGTTTGTTTCCGGGCGGGGAGCTGTTTTTT CASGLFPGGELFF
- - TRBJ1-5 TRBV2 TGTGCCAGCAGGGGGGACACACGCAATCAGCCCCAGCATTTT CASRGDTRNQPQHF
TRBD1 - TRBJ2-3 TRBV30 TGTGCCTGGAGTAACGGACAGGGGACAGATACGCAGTATTTT CAWSNGQGTDTQYF
TRBD2 - TRBJ2-3 TRBV7-9 TGTGCCAGCAGCCCTTGGGTAGCGGGATTTGAAGATACGCAGTATTTT CASSPWVAGFEDTQYF
- - TRBJ2-5 TRBV21-1 TGTGCCAGCAGCAAAGAGGCGGGGCCCGACCAGGGAGCCCATGAGACCCAGTACTTC CASSKEAGPDQGAHETQYF
TRBD1 - TRBJ1-2 TRBV11-3 TGTGCCAGCAGCTTAGTTCAGGGGGCTAACTATGGCTACACCTTC CASSLVQGANYGYTF
- - TRBJ2-3 TRBV7-2 TGTGCCAGCAGCTTAGGACTCCGGACTTCTCAAAAAACAGATACGCAGTATTTT CASSLGLRTSQKTDTQYF
TRBD1 - TRBJ2-1 TRBV19 TGTGCCAGTAGTCTAGCAGGGGGCTTTGGAAATGAGCAGTTCTTC CASSLAGGFGNEQFF
- once TRBJ2-5 TRBV6-2/TRBV6-3 TGTGCCAGCAGTTATAGCGGTCGAGAGACCCAGTACTTC CASSYSGRETQYF
- few TRBJ1-5 TRBV18 TGTGCCAGCTCACAAATGACAGGTCAGCCCCAGCATTTT CASSQMTGQPQHF
- once TRBJ2-1 TRBV6-2/TRBV6-3 TGTGCCAGCAGCCCCGGGGGGCGTTTCTCCTACAATGAGCAGTTCTTC CASSPGGRFSYNEQFF
TRBD2 once TRBJ2-1 TRBV4-3 TGCGCCAGCAGCCAAGAATGGTCCAGGGCTAGCGGGATATACAATGAGCAGTTCTTC CASSQEWSRASGIYNEQFF
- - TRBJ2-1 TRBV6-2/TRBV6-3 TGTGCCAGCAGTTCGCTAGCTGGAGGTGGCAATGAGCAGTTCTTC CASSSLAGGGNEQFF
- once TRBJ2-2 TRBV10-3 TGTGCCATCCGAAGGGGCGCCACCGGGGAGCTGTTTTTT CAIRRGATGELFF
- - TRBJ1-6 TRBV3-1/TRBV3-2 TGTGCCAGCAGCCAAGATTACTCGGGGGGATCCTATAATTCACCCCTCCACTTT CASSQDYSGGSYNSPLHF
TRBD1 - TRBJ1-2 TRBV19 TGTGCCAGTAGTCTAGACAGGGGGCTTAACTATGGCTACACCTTC CASSLDRGLNYGYTF
- - TRBJ1-2 TRBV5-1 TGCGCCAGCAGCTTGGGGCCCTATGGCTACACCTTC CASSLGPYGYTF
- - TRBJ1-3 TRBV6-1 TGTGCCAGCAGTGAAGCGTTGTGGAGCAGCTCTGGAAACACCATATATTTT CASSEALWSSSGNTIYF
TRBD1 - TRBJ2-7 TRBV5-6 TGTGCCAGCAGCTTGTTAAGACAGGGGACCTACGAGCAGTACTTC CASSLLRQGTYEQYF
- - TRBJ1-5 TRBV28 TGTGCCAGCAGTTTAGGGGGGAATAGCAATCAGCCCCAGCATTTT CASSLGGNSNQPQHF
- - TRBJ1-3 TRBV10-3 TGTGCCACCGGGCTGGAGTCCGGGGGGGGAAACACCATATATTTT CATGLESGGGNTIYF
- - TRBJ1-6 TRBV11-2 TGTGCCAGCAGCTTAGCTCTTACGCGGGAGCATTCACCCCTCCACTTT CASSLALTREHSPLHF
TRBD1 - TRBJ2-2 TRBV5-1 TGCGCCAGCAGCAGGGGACAGCCCTCCGGGGAGCTGTTTTTT CASSRGQPSGELFF
TRBD1 - TRBJ2-3 TRBV5-6 TGTGCCAGCAGCTTGGGCCAGGGACAGGGTAGGACAGATACGCAGTATTTT CASSLGQGQGRTDTQYF
TRBD1 - TRBJ1-5 TRBV7-2 TGTGCCAGCAGCCCACAGGGGACGTGGCAGCCCCAGCATTTT CASSPQGTWQPQHF
TRBD1 - TRBJ1-4 TRBV9 TGTGCCAGCAGCGCCACCGGGACAGGGGTCGAAAAACTGTTTTTT CASSATGTGVEKLFF
TRBD1 - TRBJ1-5 TRBV6-5 TGTGCCAGCAATCTAGTGACAGGGGGGATTAAGCCCCAGCATTTT CASNLVTGGIKPQHF
- - TRBJ2-7 TRBV10-2 TGCGCCAGCAGTGGCGACAGGTCTTTGACCTACGAGCAGTACTTC CASSGDRSLTYEQYF
TRBD2 - TRBJ2-1 TRBV7-2 TGTGCCAGCAGCTTATTCCCGGGGGGGCCGCCCTACAATGAGCAGTTCTTC CASSLFPGGPPYNEQFF
TRBD1 - TRBJ2-5 TRBV19 TGTGCCAGCCGGACAGGGGGGGAGACCCAGTACTTC CASRTGGETQYF
- - TRBJ1-5 TRBV11-1 TGTGCCAGCAGCCCGAGAAGGCAGGGCAATCAGCCCCAGCATTTT CASSPRRQGNQPQHF
- - TRBJ2-1 TRBV6-5 TGTGCCAGCAGATGGCAGAACTCCTACAATGAGCAGTTCTTC CASRWQNSYNEQFF
TRBD2 - TRBJ2-7 TRBV7-9 TGTGCCAGCAGCTCGTCCGGGACTAGCGGGAGGGCTTACTACGAGCAGTACTTC CASSSSGTSGRAYYEQYF
TRBD1 - TRBJ1-2 TRBV4-1 TGCGCCAGCAGCCAAGGGCAGGGGGGAAACTATGGCTACACCTTC CASSQGQGGNYGYTF
TRBD1 - TRBJ1-1 TRBV9 TGTGCCAGCGGACCGAGCAGGGGGACAGGTAACACTGAAGCTTTCTTT CASGPSRGTGNTEAFF
TRBD2 - TRBJ2-7 TRBV7-2 TGTGCCAGCAGCTTTCGGACTAGCGGGGGCCCGAGCTCCTACGAGCAGTACTTC CASSFRTSGGPSSYEQYF
TRBD1 - TRBJ1-1 TRBV24-1 TGTGCCACCAGTGTACAGGGGGAAGCTTTCTTT CATSVQGEAFF
TRBD1 - TRBJ1-5 TRBV20-1 TGCAGTGCTAGTGACAGGGGGCTAAATCAGCCCCAGCATTTT CSASDRGLNQPQHF
TRBD1 - TRBJ1-2 TRBV9 TGTGCCAATCCGGGACAGCCCTATGATGGCTACACCTTC CANPGQPYDGYTF
TRBD1 - TRBJ2-7 TRBV12-5 TGTGCTAGTGGTTCCGGACAGGGGCCCTACGAGCAGTACTTC CASGSGQGPYEQYF
- once TRBJ1-5 TRBV4-3 TGCGCCAGCAGCCTGCCGACTGAGTATAGCAATCAGCCCCAGCATTTT CASSLPTEYSNQPQHF
- few TRBJ1-6 TRBV30 TGTGCCGGGAGGCCAGTTGCCGATTCACCCCTCCACTTT CAGRPVADSPLHF
TRBD2 - TRBJ2-3 TRBV29-1 TGCAGCGTTGAAGCCGGACTAGCGGATACGCAGTATTTT CSVEAGLADTQYF
- - TRBJ2-7 TRBV7-9 TGTGCCGGAGGCGGGCAGATGTCCTACGAGCAGTACTTC CAGGGQMSYEQYF
- - TRBJ1-2 TRBV6-5 TGTGCCACCCCGGCAGGCCCTAACTATGGCTACACCTTC CATPAGPNYGYTF
- - TRBJ1-2 TRBV24-1 TGTGCCACCAGTGATGAGCAGGGTCGTTCTGGCTACACCTTC CATSDEQGRSGYTF
TRBD2 - TRBJ2-5 TRBV7-2 TGTGCCAGCAGCTCCCCGGGGGGAATCCAAGAGACCCAGTACTTC CASSSPGGIQETQYF
- - TRBJ1-2 TRBV15 TGTGCCACCAGCAGAGATCGGGGGGCGGTTGGCTACACCTTC CATSRDRGAVGYTF
TRBD2 - TRBJ2-1 TRBV19 TGTGCCAGTAGTATCGCTGGGGCCAGTAGCGGGGGGGCGTTCTACAATGAGCAGTTCTTC CASSIAGASSGGAFYNEQFF
- - TRBJ1-2 TRBV12-3/TRBV12-4 TGTGCCAGCAGTTTGCGGCAGAACTATGGCTACACCTTC CASSLRQNYGYTF
- - TRBJ1-6 TRBV3-1/TRBV3-2 TGTGCCAGCAGCCAGGGGGCTCTTAATTCACCCCTCCACTTT CASSQGALNSPLHF